This record covers a single T cell receptor beta chain. Its specificity is not known. Only in-frame clones appear in the TCRdb table, and some are missing; sequencing was by immunoSEQ multiplex PCR. The profile shows about 91,000 clones, around 89% of them singletons. The sample belongs to a study of identifying expanded T cells in peripheral blood. Study-level findings and limits: Across healthy donors, higher total template counts meant significantly greater approximately two-week count variance. Differentially abundant clones: 0.95 to 1.5 between replicates, 16.4 at about two weeks, more than 18 at four.

Germline V CDR1 and CDR2: SGHTA, FQGNSA. With 3 bases clipped from V and 1 base from J, the junction kept 5 bases outside the gene matches. The CDR3 length is 15 residues. During the collection period, no donor immune events like infections were recorded. The chain combines TRBV7-2 with TRBJ1-1, with 7 bases aligning to TRBD1. This receptor was taken from a person aged 18 to 70 in good health. The source material was blood. The CDR3 DNA follows: TGTGCCAGCAGCTTCGGACAGGTTTCGAACACTGAAGCTTTCTTT. Translating gives CASSFGQVSNTEAFF.